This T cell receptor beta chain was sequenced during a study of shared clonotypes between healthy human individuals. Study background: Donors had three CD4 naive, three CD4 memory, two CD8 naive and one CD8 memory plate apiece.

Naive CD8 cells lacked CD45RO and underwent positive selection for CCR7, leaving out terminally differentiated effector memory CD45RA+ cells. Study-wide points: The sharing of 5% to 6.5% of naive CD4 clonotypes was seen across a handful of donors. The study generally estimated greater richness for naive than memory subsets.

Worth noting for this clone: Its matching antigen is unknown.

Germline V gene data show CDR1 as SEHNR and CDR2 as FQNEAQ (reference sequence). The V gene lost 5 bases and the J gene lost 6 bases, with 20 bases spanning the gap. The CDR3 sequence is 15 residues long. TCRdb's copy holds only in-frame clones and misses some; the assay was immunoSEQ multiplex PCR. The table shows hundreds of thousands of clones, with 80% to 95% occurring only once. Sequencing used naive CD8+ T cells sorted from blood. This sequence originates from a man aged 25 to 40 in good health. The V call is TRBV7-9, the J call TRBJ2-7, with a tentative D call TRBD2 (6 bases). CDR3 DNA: TGTGCCAGCAGCCCGACGTCGCAGGTCGGGAGCGAGCAGTACTTC. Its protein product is CASSPTSQVGSEQYF. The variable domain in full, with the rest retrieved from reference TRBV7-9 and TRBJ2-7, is DTGVSQNPRHKITKRGQNVTFRCDPISEHNRLYWYRQTLGQGPEFLTYFQNEAQLEKSRLLSDRFSAERPKGSFSTLEIQRTEQGDSAMYLCASSPTSQVGSEQYFGPGTRLTVT.